This T cell receptor beta chain derives from a study of T-cell memory formation after mild COVID-19. Findings of the study overall: Clones which contracted sat mainly in CM and EM if CD4+, and in EMRA if CD8+. The authors did not confirm SARS-CoV-2 specificity of second-wave clones peaking day 37. Later expanders leaned CD4+, whereas day 15 to 85 contracting clones were balanced CD4/CD8.

Trimming cost V 4 bases and J 3 bases, with 15 bases left between them. Germline V gene lookup returns CDR1 SEHNR and CDR2 FQNEAQ (reference sequence). CDR3 length: 15 residues. TCRdb processed the 5' RACE reads anew with MiXCR; each CDR3 protein has one entry. In the table there are roughly 410,000 distinct CDR3 sequences, less than 25% of which are singletons. Comments on this clonotype: Antigen unknown.

The clonotype originates from an adult woman who had mild COVID-19 (a few samples of this study predate the infection). Cell type and time point are not known. The chain combines TRBV7-9 with TRBJ1-1; D is unclear. Input material: PBMCs or a T cell subset sorted from them (not recorded which). CDR3 nucleotide sequence: TGTGCCAGCAGCTCACGGGCCCCGCCGGACACTGAAGCTTTCTTT. It is translated as CASSSRAPPDTEAFF.